Presented here are 22 T cell receptor beta chains from one specimen sequenced in a study of cytomegalovirus exposure and HLA in healthy donors. Primers included in the PCR were 60 Vbeta and 13 Jbeta primers. Assay used: immunoSEQ multiplex PCR; TCRdb lists only in-frame clones, some missing. Altogether around 50,000 clones are present, roughly 80% being singletons, with the ten largest covering approximately 7.7%. Material: PBMCs. These receptors were collected from a man aged 25 to 45 in good health and CMV-seropositive.

The chain carries TRBV6-1 and TRBJ2-7; perhaps TRBD2 as D (6 bases). The CDR3 is made up of 15 amino acids. Germline V gene sequence: CDR1 MNHNS, CDR2 SASEGT. The V end lost 6 bases, the J end lost 2 bases, and 17 bases lay between the germline ends. The CDR3 loop reads CASSGTEAVAYEQYF. The CDR3 nucleotides read TGTGCCAGCAGCGGGACTGAGGCAGTTGCCTACGAGCAGTACTTC.

The gene calls are TRBV27 and TRBJ1-1, with 9 bases that match TRBD1. This CDR3 has 14 amino acids. The junction had 9 bases not matched to a gene; V was cut back by 6 bases and J by 7 bases. The germline gives CDR1 MNHEY, CDR2 SMNVEV (reference sequence). The CDR3: CASRGTGRTGEAFF. The CDR3 DNA follows: TGTGCCAGCAGGGGGACAGGGAGAACGGGTGAAGCTTTCTTT.

The chain combines TRBV18 with TRBJ2-7; TRBD2 is a possible D gene (5 bases). V was clipped by 3 bases and J by 4 bases, with 16 bases between them. CDR3 size: 15 residues. The germline V gene encodes CDR1 KGHSH and CDR2 LQKENI. CDR3 in amino acids: CASSPEAVISYEQYF. CDR3 sequence (DNA): TGTGCCAGCTCACCGGAGGCCGTAATTTCGTACGAGCAGTACTTC.

The rearrangement uses TRBV27 and TRBJ1-2, with unresolved D. This CDR3 spans 14 amino acids. Trimming cost V 3 bases and J 4 bases, with 12 bases left between them. In germline, CDR1 is MNHEY, CDR2 SMNVEV (reference sequence). The CDR3 region is CASSLTRRGYGYTF. The CDR3 coding sequence is TGTGCCAGCAGTTTGACCAGAAGAGGCTATGGCTACACCTTC.

V gene TRBV11-2 combines with J gene TRBJ2-7, with D uncertain. This CDR3 region has 13 residues. V was trimmed by 5 bases and J by 3 bases, leaving 11 bases between them. Germline values: CDR1 SGHAT, CDR2 FQNNGV. The CDR3 sequence: CASSRNTDYEQYF. CDR3 bases: TGTGCCAGCAGCCGAAACACAGACTACGAGCAGTACTTC.

The CDR3 loop reads CSVAYWDRTYEQYF. For the CDR3, the DNA is TGCAGCGTAGCTTACTGGGACAGGACCTACGAGCAGTACTTC. The chain joins TRBV29-1 to TRBJ2-7; TRBD1 agrees at 8 bases. This CDR3 has 14 amino acids. V was pared by 6 bases and J by 2 bases, with 9 bases of the junction left unmatched. Germline V lookup: CDR1 SQVTM, CDR2 ANQGSEA.

V gene TRBV5-1 combines with J gene TRBJ2-3; possibly TRBD2 for D (6 bases). V was cut by 4 bases and J by 5 bases, with 20 bases left in between. The CDR3 spans 16 residues. Per germline, CDR1 SGHRS and CDR2 YFSETQ. The DNA of the CDR3 is TGCGCCAGCAGCCCTTACCGCGGGGCGGGCGGAGATACGCAGTATTTT. Its translation is CASSPYRGAGGDTQYF.

This clone was counted a few times. CDR3 region: CASSYQGAHSYEQYF. The DNA of the CDR3 is TGTGCCAGCAGTTACCAGGGGGCGCATTCGTACGAGCAGTACTTC. V gene TRBV6-5 combines with J gene TRBJ2-7; TRBD1 matches 8 bases. The CDR3 sequence is 15 residues long. Germline-derived CDR1 and CDR2 are MNHEY and SVGAGI. With V trimmed by 2 bases and J by 4 bases, 7 bases remained unmatched.

The V call is TRBV29-1, the J call TRBJ2-3; TRBD2 matches at 8 bases. The CDR3 is 13 amino acids. Germline V lookup: CDR1 SQVTM, CDR2 ANQGSEA. Trimming at V came to 5 bases and at J to 1 base, leaving 2 bases not matched to a gene. The CDR3 DNA sequence: TGCAGCGTTCGGCGGGGGGGCACAGATACGCAGTATTTT. Its protein product is CSVRRGGTDTQYF.

The rearrangement joins TRBV30 to TRBJ2-7, with D possibly matching TRBD2 (5 bases). Germline V gene sequence: CDR1 GTSNPN, CDR2 SVGIG (reference sequence). V dropped 0 bases and J dropped 2 bases, with 8 bases sitting between them. The CDR3 covers 13 residues. The CDR3 bases are TGTGCCTGGAGTGTTGAGGGCCCCTACGAGCAGTACTTC. Residues: CAWSVEGPYEQYF.

The gene calls are TRBV7-2 and TRBJ1-5; D is unclear. CDR1 and CDR2 from the germline V gene are SGHTA and FQGNSA. CDR3 length equals 16 residues. The V end was cut by 5 bases, the J end by 0 bases, with 14 bases between. The CDR3 nucleotides are TGTGCCAGCAGCACCTCCGGCACAGATAGCAATCAGCCCCAGCATTTT. This gives the protein CASSTSGTDSNQPQHF. The variable domain in full, with the rest retrieved from reference TRBV7-2 and TRBJ1-5, is GAGVSQSPSNKVTEKGKDVELRCDPISGHTALYWYRQSLGQGLEFLIYFQGNSAPDKSGLPSDRFSAERTGGSVSTLTIQRTQQEDSAVYLCASSTSGTDSNQPQHFGDGTRLSIL.

This clone was detected a few times. V gene TRBV10-3 combines with J gene TRBJ2-3, with 8 nucleotides matching TRBD2. The CDR3 contains 14 residues. Trimming removed 6 bases from V and 0 bases from J; junction bases left unmatched: 2. From germline, CDR1 is ENHRY and CDR2 SYGVKD. The CDR3 DNA sequence: TGTGCCATCAGCCCGGGAGGGAGCACAGATACGCAGTATTTT. Residues: CAISPGGSTDTQYF.

The V and J genes are TRBV29-1 and TRBJ2-2, with D possibly TRBD1 on 6 matching bases. The CDR3 contains 16 residues. Germline V lookup: CDR1 SQVTM, CDR2 ANQGSEA. V was shortened by 6 bases and J by 3 bases, with 20 bases between the two germline ends. The CDR3 sequence is CSVVGTHELDTGELFF. CDR3 nucleotides: TGCAGCGTGGTCGGGACACATGAGTTGGACACCGGGGAGCTGTTTTTT.

This clone was found a few times. The chain has TRBV27 and TRBJ1-5; no clear D gene. V was pared by 5 bases and J by 9 bases, with 14 bases between. The CDR3 is made up of 13 amino acids. Germline CDR1 reads MNHEY; CDR2 reads SMNVEV (reference sequence). Here the CDR3 DNA reads TGTGCCAGCAGTCATAACACATCTCCGCCCCAGCATTTT. Translated: CASSHNTSPPQHF.

There are a few counts of this clone. This chain uses TRBV2 with TRBJ1-1; D remains ambiguous. The V gene's germline CDR1 is SNHLY and CDR2 FYNNEI. The CDR3 runs to 14 residues. With 6 bases removed from V and 1 base from J, the gap between germline ends came to 12 bases. The CDR3 region is CASRRGLRNTEAFF. CDR3 in DNA: TGTGCCAGCAGGCGTGGACTGAGGAACACTGAAGCTTTCTTT.

This chain connects TRBV9 to TRBJ2-2; 8 bases match TRBD2. CDR1 and CDR2 from the germline V gene are SGDLS and YYNGEE. Trimming took 4 bases from V and 2 from J; bases not matched to a gene: 10. The CDR3 has 17 amino acids. CDR3 loop: CASSPRGGQANTGELFF. For the CDR3, the DNA is TGTGCCAGCAGCCCCCGGGGGGGCCAGGCAAACACCGGGGAGCTGTTTTTT. Drawing the rest from reference TRBV9 and TRBJ2-2, the complete variable domain is DSGVTQTPKHLITATGQRVTLRCSPRSGDLSVYWYQQSLDQGLQFLIQYYNGEERAKGNILERFSAQQFPDLHSELNLSSLELGDSALYFCASSPRGGQANTGELFFGEGSRLTVL.

This chain links TRBV19 with TRBJ2-5; a possible D gene is TRBD2 (8 bases). V was cut by 3 bases and J by 2 bases, with 19 bases left in between. The CDR3 covers 17 residues. Germline lookup yields CDR1 LNHDA and CDR2 SQIVND (reference sequence). The CDR3 nucleotides are TGTGCCAGTAGTATGGGGTGGAGCGGGGGACAGCAAGAGACCCAGTACTTC. This codes for CASSMGWSGGQQETQYF.

The chain carries TRBV5-1 and TRBJ2-7; 11 positions match TRBD2. The CDR3 spans 14 residues. The junction had 4 bases not matched to a gene; V was cut back by 4 bases and J by 4 bases. Looked up from germline, CDR1 is SGHRS and CDR2 is YFSETQ. The CDR3 loop reads CASSTRTSGYEQYF. The DNA of the CDR3 is TGCGCCAGCAGCACTCGGACTAGCGGGTACGAGCAGTACTTC.

The chain joins TRBV6-5 to TRBJ1-5, with D possibly TRBD1 on 6 matching bases. V dropped 6 bases and J dropped 6 bases, with 18 bases sitting between them. From germline, CDR1 is MNHEY and CDR2 SVGAGI. The CDR3 is made up of 15 amino acids. The CDR3 here is CASRPTGSTGQPQHF. The CDR3 nucleotides read TGTGCCAGCAGGCCGACAGGATCGACGGGTCAGCCCCAGCATTTT.

The V and J genes are TRBV10-3 and TRBJ2-1, with D possibly matching TRBD2 (5 bases). Trimming pared 0 bases from V and 6 bases from J, leaving 12 bases between. This CDR3 is 15 amino acids long. Germline assignment: CDR1 ENHRY and CDR2 SYGVKD. The CDR3 sequence is CAISESERAGNEQFF. CDR3 DNA: TGTGCCATCAGTGAGTCTGAGAGGGCGGGCAATGAGCAGTTCTTC.

The rearrangement links TRBV19 to TRBJ1-6; D possibly corresponds to TRBD1 (6 bases). Trimming cost V 4 bases and J 4 bases, with 14 bases left between them. The CDR3 contains 16 residues. The germline V gene has CDR1 LNHDA and CDR2 SQIVND (reference sequence). The CDR3 region is CASSTQPRGYNSPLHF. CDR3 DNA sequence: TGTGCCAGTAGTACCCAACCCAGGGGTTATAATTCACCCCTCCACTTT.

The chain has TRBV6-4 and TRBJ2-3, with TRBD1 identical over 8 bases. The CDR3 spans 14 residues. Trimming cost V 3 bases and J 2 bases; bases outside gene matches: 1. Germline CDR1 and CDR2: MRHNA and SNTAGT. For the CDR3, the DNA is TGTGCCAGCAGTGAACAGGGGGACACAGATACGCAGTATTTT. Amino acids: CASSEQGDTDTQYF.